This is a list of T cell receptor beta chains from one sample in a study of blood T cell repertoires in COVID-19. The protocol was immunoSEQ multiplex PCR, while the TCRdb copy is restricted to in-frame clones and leaves out a portion. The data contain about 220,000 clones, roughly 84% of them singletons. Sequencing was carried out using peripheral blood. The receptors shown here come from a man over 45 with active or convalescent COVID-19. Both conserved end residues are trimmed from each CDR3. D genes are given only for firm matches.

D,J,V,CDR3
TRBD1,TRBJ1-5,TRBV2,ASSTGTGFWPQH
TRBD1,TRBJ1-6,TRBV7-3,ASSPDGTGDNSPLH
TRBD1,TRBJ1-1,TRBV7-9,ASSSGTGGHGTEAF
TRBD1,TRBJ1-5,TRBV19,ASRPTGVFQPQH
-,TRBJ2-5,TRBV15,ATSRVRYQETQY
-,TRBJ1-4,TRBV19,ASSTDKNEKLF
-,TRBJ2-1,TRBV27,ASSLTDGHEQF
-,TRBJ2-3,TRBV29-1,SVEGGWSTDTQY
TRBD1,TRBJ2-7,TRBV7-9,ASSETGTGFFYEQY
TRBD2,TRBJ2-1,TRBV28,ASSGIAGGSYNEQF
-,TRBJ2-5,TRBV5-5,ASSFSIVRDQETQY
TRBD2,TRBJ2-7,TRBV10-3,AITDSGGEQY
-,TRBJ1-4,TRBV2,ASSKGVGGYEKLF
TRBD1,TRBJ1-1,TRBV5-1,ASSPGTGTMNTEAF